This T cell receptor beta chain was found in a study of T cells after yellow fever vaccination. Background on the study: When fractions had low cell numbers, they were prepared with SMART-Seq v4 Ultra Low Input. General study results and limits: A small share of clonotypes appeared in both CD4 and CD8 compartments. Post-booster samples contained most primary-vaccination clones (approximately 95% CD4, roughly 88% CD8).

The germline V gene encodes CDR1 LGHDT and CDR2 YNNKEL (reference sequence). V was clipped by 3 bases and J by 6 bases, with 8 bases between them. The CDR3 consists of 12 residues. This clonotype was observed at least ten times. Its target is unknown. The study made its TCR cDNA through 5'RACE template switching. That step introduced a universal primer site along with UMIs. TCRdb passed the 5' RACE reads through MiXCR, listing each CDR3 protein once. The repertoire includes about 250,000 distinct CDR3 sequences, approximately 3.5% of them detected once, and about 20% sits in the top ten. The sample in question was PBMCs, obtained 15 days after the yellow fever booster vaccination. This TCR derives from a man younger than 30 who received the YFV17D yellow fever vaccine. V gene TRBV3-1 combines with J gene TRBJ1-2; no reliable D call. The CDR3 region has the DNA TGTGCCAGCAGCCACCTGACAAATGGCTACACCTTC. Translating it yields CASSHLTNGYTF.